The source of this T cell receptor (beta chain) is a study of breast tumors, draining lymph nodes, adjacent tissues. The study, taken as a whole, reports: Luminal-like breast cancer showed significantly higher tumor–nontumor repertoire similarity than basal-like.

MiXCR, run by TCRdb on the multiplex PCR reads, gives a single entry per CDR3 protein. The repertoire has 50,000 to 75,000 distinct CDR3 sequences, 57% of them found once; the top ten carry approximately 19%. Concerning this clonotype itself: Its antigen remains unidentified. This may be a read error: a much more frequent sequence differs by one nucleotide.

Between the trimmed V and J ends, which lost 2 bases and 4 bases, there was a span of 9 bases. Germline CDR1 SGHKS, CDR2 YYEKEE (reference sequence). This CDR3 region has 13 residues. The sequenced sample consisted of breast tumor tissue. The TCR was taken from a female donor with breast cancer. Some clones in this sample may be carry-over from other donors' samples. This rearrangement joins TRBV5-5 to TRBJ1-2; D is possibly TRBD1 (6 bases). The CDR3 sequence: CASSLQGTYGYTF. The CDR3 coding sequence is TGTGCCAGCAGCTTACAGGGTACCTATGGCTACACCTTC.